Here is one T cell receptor (beta chain) with its context. The antigen remains unidentified. The data derive from a study of blood T cells in healthy people across ages. Study at large: The capture of about one barcoded beta molecule per two T cells was achieved by template switching. The study's findings and limits: Unknown donor CMV status possibly confounded expanded clonotype changes. Per-million-T-cell TCR beta diversity fell roughly linearly with age.

Then a second PCR, running roughly 6 to 11 cycles, was carried out with a sample-barcoded 5' primer and a J-beta primer mix. Individual samples furnished no less than 2.5 million CDR3-containing paired-end reads apiece. A single record per CDR3 protein comes from TCRdb applying MiXCR to the 5' RACE reads. The sample gives hundreds of thousands of distinct CDR3 sequences, about 45% of which show up once; 15% to 20% is in the top ten. V was cut by 1 base and J by 2 bases, with 21 bases left in between. Per germline, CDR1 DFQATT and CDR2 SNEGSKA (reference sequence). The CDR3 is 17 amino acids. The chain carries TRBV20-1 and TRBJ2-7, with D unresolved. This clonotype was sampled from a man older than 75 in good health. The specimen was blood. Written as DNA, the CDR3 is TGCAGTGCTAGAGGATTGGGGATCGCCGGTTTTACCTACGAGCAGTACTTC. As protein: CSARGLGIAGFTYEQYF.